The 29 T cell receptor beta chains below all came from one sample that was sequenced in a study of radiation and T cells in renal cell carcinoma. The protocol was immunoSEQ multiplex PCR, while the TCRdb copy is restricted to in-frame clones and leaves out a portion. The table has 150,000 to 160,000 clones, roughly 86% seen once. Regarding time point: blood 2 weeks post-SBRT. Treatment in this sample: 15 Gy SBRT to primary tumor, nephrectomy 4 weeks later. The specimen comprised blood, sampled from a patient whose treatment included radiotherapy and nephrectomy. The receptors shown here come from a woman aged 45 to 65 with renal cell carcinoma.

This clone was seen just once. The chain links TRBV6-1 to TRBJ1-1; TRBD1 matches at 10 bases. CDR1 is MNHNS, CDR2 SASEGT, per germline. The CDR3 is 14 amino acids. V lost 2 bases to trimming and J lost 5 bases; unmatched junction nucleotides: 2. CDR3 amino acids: CASSELDRGTEAFF. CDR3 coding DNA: TGTGCCAGCAGTGAATTGGACAGGGGGACTGAAGCTTTCTTT.

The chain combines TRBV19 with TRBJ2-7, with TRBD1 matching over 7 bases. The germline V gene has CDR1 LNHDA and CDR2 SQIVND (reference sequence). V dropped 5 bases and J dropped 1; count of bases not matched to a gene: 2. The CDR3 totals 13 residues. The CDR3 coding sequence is TGTGCCAGTAGTGGACAGGCGTCCTACGAGCAGTACTTC. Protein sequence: CASSGQASYEQYF.

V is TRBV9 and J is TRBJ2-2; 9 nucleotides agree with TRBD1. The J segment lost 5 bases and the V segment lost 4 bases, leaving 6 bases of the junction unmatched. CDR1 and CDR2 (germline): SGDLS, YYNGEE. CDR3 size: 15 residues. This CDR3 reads CASSIPTGGTGELFF. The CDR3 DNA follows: TGTGCCAGCAGCATCCCGACAGGGGGAACCGGGGAGCTGTTTTTT.

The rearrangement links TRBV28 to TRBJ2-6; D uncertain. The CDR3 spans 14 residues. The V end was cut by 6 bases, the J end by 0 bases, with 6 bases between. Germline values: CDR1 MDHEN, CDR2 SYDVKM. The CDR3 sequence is CASSFFSGANVLTF. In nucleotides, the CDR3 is TGTGCCAGCAGCTTCTTCTCTGGGGCCAACGTCCTGACTTTC. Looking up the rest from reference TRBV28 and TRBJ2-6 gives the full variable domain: DVKVTQSSRYLVKRTGEKVFLECVQDMDHENMFWYRQDPGLGLRLIYFSYDVKMKEKGDIPEGYSVSREKKERFSLILESASTNQTSMYLCASSFFSGANVLTFGAGSRLTVL.

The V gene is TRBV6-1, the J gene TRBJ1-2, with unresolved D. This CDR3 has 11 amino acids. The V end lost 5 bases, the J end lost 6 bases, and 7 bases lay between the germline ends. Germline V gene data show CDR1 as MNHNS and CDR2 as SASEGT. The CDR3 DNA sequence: TGTGCCAGCAGTCCGATCGATGGCTACACCTTC. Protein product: CASSPIDGYTF.

The CDR3 nucleotides are TGTGCCAGCAGCCAATCAGGTTTCCCCTATGGCTACACCTTC. This translates into CASSQSGFPYGYTF. The chain is built from TRBV14 and TRBJ1-2, with D hard to call. V was cut by 2 bases and J by 4 bases, with 11 bases left in between. The CDR3 extends over 14 amino acids. In germline, CDR1 is SGHDN, CDR2 FVKESK.

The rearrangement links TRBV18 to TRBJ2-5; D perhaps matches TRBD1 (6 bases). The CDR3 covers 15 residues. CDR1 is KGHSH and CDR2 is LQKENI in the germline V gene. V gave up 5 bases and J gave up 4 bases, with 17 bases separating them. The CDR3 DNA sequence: TGTGCCAGCTCATCGCAGCCCAGGGGCGGAGAGACCCAGTACTTC. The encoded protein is CASSSQPRGGETQYF.

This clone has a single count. CDR3 DNA: TGTGCCAGCAGTGAAGCGACAGGGGGGTACGAGCAGTACTTC. This sequence encodes CASSEATGGYEQYF. The chain employs TRBV2 and TRBJ2-7, with TRBD1 matching 9 bases. J lost 4 bases, V lost 0 bases, and 1 base had no gene match. This CDR3 has 14 residues. Germline CDR1 SNHLY, CDR2 FYNNEI.

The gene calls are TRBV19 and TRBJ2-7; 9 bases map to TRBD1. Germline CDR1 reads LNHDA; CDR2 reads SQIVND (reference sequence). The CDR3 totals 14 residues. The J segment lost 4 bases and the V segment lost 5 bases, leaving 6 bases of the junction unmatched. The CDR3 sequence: CASSLGQGAYEQYF. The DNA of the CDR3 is TGTGCCAGTAGTCTGGGACAGGGAGCTTACGAGCAGTACTTC.

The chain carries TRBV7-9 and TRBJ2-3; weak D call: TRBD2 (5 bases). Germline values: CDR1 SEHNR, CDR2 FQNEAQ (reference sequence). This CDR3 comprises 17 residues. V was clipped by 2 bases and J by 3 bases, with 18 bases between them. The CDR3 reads CASSLSHGVGVTDTQYF. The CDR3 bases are TGTGCCAGCAGCTTATCCCACGGGGTCGGGGTAACAGATACGCAGTATTTT.

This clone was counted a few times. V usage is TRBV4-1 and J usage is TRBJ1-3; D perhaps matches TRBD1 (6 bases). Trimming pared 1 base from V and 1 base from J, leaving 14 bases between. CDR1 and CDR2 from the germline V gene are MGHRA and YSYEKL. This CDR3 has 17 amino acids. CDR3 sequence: CASSQGDWGLSGNTIYF. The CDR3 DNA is TGCGCCAGCAGCCAAGGAGATTGGGGGCTGTCTGGAAACACCATATATTTT.

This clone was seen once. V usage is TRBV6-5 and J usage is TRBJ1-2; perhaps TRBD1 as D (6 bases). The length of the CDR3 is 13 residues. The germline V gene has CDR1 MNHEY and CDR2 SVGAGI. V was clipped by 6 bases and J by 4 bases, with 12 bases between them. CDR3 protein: CASRGGQFYGYTF. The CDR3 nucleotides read TGTGCCAGCAGGGGAGGACAGTTCTATGGCTACACCTTC.

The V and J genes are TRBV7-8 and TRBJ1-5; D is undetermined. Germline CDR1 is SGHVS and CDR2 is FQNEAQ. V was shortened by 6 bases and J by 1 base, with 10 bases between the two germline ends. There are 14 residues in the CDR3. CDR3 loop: CASRGAGSNQPQHF. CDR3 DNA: TGTGCCAGCAGGGGTGCGGGCAGCAATCAGCCCCAGCATTTT.

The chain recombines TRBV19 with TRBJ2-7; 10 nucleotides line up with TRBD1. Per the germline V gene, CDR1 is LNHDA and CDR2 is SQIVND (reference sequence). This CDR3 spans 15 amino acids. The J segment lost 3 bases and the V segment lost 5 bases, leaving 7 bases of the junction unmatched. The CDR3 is CASSLRTGGNYEQYF. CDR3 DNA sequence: TGTGCCAGTAGTCTAAGGACAGGGGGGAACTACGAGCAGTACTTC. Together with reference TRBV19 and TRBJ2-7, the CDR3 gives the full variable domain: DGGITQSPKYLFRKEGQNVTLSCEQNLNHDAMYWYRQDPGQGLRLIYYSQIVNDFQKGDIAEGYSVSREKKESFPLTVTSAQKNPTAFYLCASSLRTGGNYEQYFGPGTRLTVT.

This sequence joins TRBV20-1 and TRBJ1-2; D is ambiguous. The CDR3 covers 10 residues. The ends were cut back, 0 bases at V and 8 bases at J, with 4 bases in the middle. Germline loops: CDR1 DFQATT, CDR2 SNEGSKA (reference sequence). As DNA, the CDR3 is TGCAGTGCTAGAGATGAAGGCTACACCTTC. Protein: CSARDEGYTF.

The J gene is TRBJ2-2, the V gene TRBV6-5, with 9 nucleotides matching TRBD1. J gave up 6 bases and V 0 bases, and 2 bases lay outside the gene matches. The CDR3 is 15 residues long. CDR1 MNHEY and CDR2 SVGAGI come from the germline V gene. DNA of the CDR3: TGTGCCAGCAGTTACTCGAGGGACAGGGCCGGGGAGCTGTTTTTT. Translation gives CASSYSRDRAGELFF.

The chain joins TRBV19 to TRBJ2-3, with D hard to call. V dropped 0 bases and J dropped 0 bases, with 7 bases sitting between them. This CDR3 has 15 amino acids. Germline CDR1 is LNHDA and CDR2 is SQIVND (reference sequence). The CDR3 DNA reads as TGTGCCAGTAGTATAGAGCGGTCTAGCACAGATACGCAGTATTTT. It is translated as CASSIERSSTDTQYF.

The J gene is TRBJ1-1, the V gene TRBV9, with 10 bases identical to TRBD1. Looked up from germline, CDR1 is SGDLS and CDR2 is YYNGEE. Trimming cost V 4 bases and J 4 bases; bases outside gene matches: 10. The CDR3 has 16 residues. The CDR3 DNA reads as TGTGCCAGCAGCCCGGGACAGGGGCCGACTGCCACTGAAGCTTTCTTT. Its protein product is CASSPGQGPTATEAFF.

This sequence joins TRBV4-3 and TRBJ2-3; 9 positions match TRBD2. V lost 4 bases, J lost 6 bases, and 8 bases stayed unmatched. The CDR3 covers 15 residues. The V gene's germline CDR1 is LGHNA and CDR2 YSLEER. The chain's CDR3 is CASSPGVAGEDTQYF. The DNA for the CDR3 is TGCGCCAGCAGCCCCGGGGTAGCGGGGGAGGATACGCAGTATTTT.

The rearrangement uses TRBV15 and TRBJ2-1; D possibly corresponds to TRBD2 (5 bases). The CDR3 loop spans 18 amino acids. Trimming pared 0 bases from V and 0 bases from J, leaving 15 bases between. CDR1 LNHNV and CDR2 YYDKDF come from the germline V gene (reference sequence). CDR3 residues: CATSRDPPGVSSYNEQFF. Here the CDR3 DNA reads TGTGCCACCAGCAGAGATCCTCCCGGGGTTAGCTCCTACAATGAGCAGTTCTTC. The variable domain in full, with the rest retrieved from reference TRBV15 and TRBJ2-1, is DAMVIQNPRYQVTQFGKPVTLSCSQTLNHNVMYWYQQKSSQAPKLLFHYYDKDFNNEADTPDNFQSRRPNTSFCFLDIRSPGLGDTAMYLCATSRDPPGVSSYNEQFFGPGTRLTVL.

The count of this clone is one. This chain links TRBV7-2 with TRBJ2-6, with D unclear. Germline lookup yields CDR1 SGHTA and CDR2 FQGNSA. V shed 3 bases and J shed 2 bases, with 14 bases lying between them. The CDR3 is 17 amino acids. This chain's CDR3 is CASSFAALGTGANVLTF. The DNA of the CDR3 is TGTGCCAGCAGCTTCGCCGCCCTGGGAACTGGGGCCAACGTCCTGACTTTC.

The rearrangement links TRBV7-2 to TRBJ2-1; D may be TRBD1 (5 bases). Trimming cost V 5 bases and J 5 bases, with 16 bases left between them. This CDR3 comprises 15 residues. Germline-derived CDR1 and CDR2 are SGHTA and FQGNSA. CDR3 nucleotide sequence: TGTGCCAGCAGCCCCTTGGGGCGCCTTCACAATGAGCAGTTCTTC. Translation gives CASSPLGRLHNEQFF. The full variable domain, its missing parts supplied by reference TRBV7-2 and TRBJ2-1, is GAGVSQSPSNKVTEKGKDVELRCDPISGHTALYWYRQSLGQGLEFLIYFQGNSAPDKSGLPSDRFSAERTGGSVSTLTIQRTQQEDSAVYLCASSPLGRLHNEQFFGPGTRLTVL.

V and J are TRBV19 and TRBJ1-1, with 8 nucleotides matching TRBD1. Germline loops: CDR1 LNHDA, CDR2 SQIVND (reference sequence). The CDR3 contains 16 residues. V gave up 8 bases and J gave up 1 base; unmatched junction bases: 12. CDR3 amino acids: CASQTQGATRNTEAFF. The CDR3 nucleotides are TGTGCCAGTCAAACGCAGGGGGCGACTAGGAACACTGAAGCTTTCTTT.

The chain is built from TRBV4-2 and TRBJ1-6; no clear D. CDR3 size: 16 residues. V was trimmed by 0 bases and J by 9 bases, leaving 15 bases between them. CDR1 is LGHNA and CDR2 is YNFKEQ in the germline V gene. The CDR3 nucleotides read TGTGCCAGCAGCCAAGATACGCCTTGGGGTGGTTCACCCCTCCACTTT. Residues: CASSQDTPWGGSPLHF.

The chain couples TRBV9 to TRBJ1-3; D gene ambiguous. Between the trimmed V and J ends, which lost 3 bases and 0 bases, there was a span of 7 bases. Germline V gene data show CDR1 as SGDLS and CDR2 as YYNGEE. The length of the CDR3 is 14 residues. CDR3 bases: TGTGCCAGCAGCGCGCAACTCTCTGGAAACACCATATATTTT. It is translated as CASSAQLSGNTIYF.

The CDR3 loop reads CASSLNWGETLFF. For the CDR3, the DNA is TGTGCCAGCAGCTTGAACTGGGGCGAGACACTGTTTTTT. The V call is TRBV5-6, the J call TRBJ1-4; D may be TRBD1 (5 bases). CDR1 SGHDT and CDR2 YYEEEE come from the germline V gene. This CDR3 spans 13 amino acids. Deletions cut 1 base from V and 13 bases from J, with 14 bases between.

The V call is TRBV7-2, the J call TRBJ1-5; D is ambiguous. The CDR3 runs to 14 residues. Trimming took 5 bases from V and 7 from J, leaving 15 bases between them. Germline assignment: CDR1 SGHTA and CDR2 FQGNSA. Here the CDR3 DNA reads TGTGCCAGCAGCCCCAGCGGGCAGTACCAGCCCCAGCATTTT. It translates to CASSPSGQYQPQHF.

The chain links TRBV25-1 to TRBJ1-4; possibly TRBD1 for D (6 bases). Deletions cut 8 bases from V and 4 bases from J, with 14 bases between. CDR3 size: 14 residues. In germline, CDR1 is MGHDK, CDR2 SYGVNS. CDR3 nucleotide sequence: TGTGCCAGCTCCCGACAGGAGAGTAATGAAAAACTGTTTTTT. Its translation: CASSRQESNEKLFF.

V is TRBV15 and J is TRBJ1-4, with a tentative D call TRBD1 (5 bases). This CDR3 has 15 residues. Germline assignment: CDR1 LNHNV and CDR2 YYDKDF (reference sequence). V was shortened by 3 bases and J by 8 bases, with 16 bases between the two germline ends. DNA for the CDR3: TGTGCCACCAGCAGGGAGGGATTCGGGGGGGAAAAACTGTTTTTT. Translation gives CATSREGFGGEKLFF.